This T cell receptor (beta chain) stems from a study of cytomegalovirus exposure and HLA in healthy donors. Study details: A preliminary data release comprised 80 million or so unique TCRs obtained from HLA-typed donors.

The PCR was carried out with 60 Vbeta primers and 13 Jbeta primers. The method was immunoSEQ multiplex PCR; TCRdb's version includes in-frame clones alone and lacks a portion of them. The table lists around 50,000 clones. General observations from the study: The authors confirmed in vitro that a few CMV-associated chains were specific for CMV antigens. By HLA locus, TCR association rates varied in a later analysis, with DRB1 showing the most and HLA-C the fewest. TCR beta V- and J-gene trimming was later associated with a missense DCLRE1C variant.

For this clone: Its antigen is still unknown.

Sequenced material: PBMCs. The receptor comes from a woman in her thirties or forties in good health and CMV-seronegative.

The CDR3 sequence is CASSLAGGETQYF. The CDR3, as DNA: TGCGCCAGCAGCTTGGCCGGGGGGGAGACCCAGTACTTC. V and J are TRBV5-1 and TRBJ2-5; 7 bases fit TRBD2. This CDR3 comprises 13 residues. Germline V gives CDR1 SGHRS, CDR2 YFSETQ. V gave up 0 bases and J gave up 5 bases; unmatched junction bases: 1. Variable domain in full (rest from reference TRBV5-1 and TRBJ2-5): KAGVTQTPRYLIKTRGQQVTLSCSPISGHRSVSWYQQTPGQGLQFLFEYFSETQRNKGNFPGRFSGRQFSNSRSEMNVSTLELGDSALYLCASSLAGGETQYFGPGTRLLVL.